The rows below give T cell receptor beta chains drawn from one sample of a study of blood T cell repertoires in COVID-19. Clones were read by immunoSEQ multiplex PCR, and TCRdb kept only the in-frame ones, dropping some. Of about 260,000 clones listed, approximately 85% are singletons. The sample taken for sequencing was peripheral blood. The source is a human donor in a cohort sampled during active COVID-19. Both conserved end residues are part of each CDR3. Each record gives: J gene, CDR3 length, V gene, D gene, clone size, CDR3 DNA, CDR3 protein. D genes are given only for firm matches. Clone size, where shown, is once, few, many, or a class for clones that have expanded.

TRBJ1-2 13 TRBV5-1 NA NA TGCGCCAGCAGCTTGTGGGGGCCCCATGGCTACACCTTC CASSLWGPHGYTF
TRBJ2-7 15 TRBV7-9 TRBD1 once TGTGCCAGCAGCTTACCTTGGACAGGAACCTACGAGCAGTACTTC CASSLPWTGTYEQYF
TRBJ2-5 15 TRBV24-1 TRBD2 few TGTGCCACCAGTGAAAGCGGGAGGTCGGTAGAGACCCAGTACTTC CATSESGRSVETQYF
TRBJ1-1 14 TRBV6-6 TRBD1 NA TGTGCCAGCAGTTTAAGTCAGGGGGAAACTGAAGCTTTCTTT CASSLSQGETEAFF
TRBJ1-5 13 TRBV7-9 NA NA TGTGCCAGCAGCTGGGAGGGCAATCAGCCCCAGCATTTT CASSWEGNQPQHF
TRBJ2-4 17 TRBV27 NA NA TGTGCCAGCAGTCCATATCCCCTCCCCAGGGCCAAAAACATTCAGTACTTC CASSPYPLPRAKNIQYF
TRBJ1-1 14 TRBV18 TRBD1 NA TGTGCCAGCTCACCAGGCAGGGGGCCCACTGAAGCTTTCTTT CASSPGRGPTEAFF
TRBJ2-3 14 TRBV7-3 NA NA TGTGCCAGCAGCTTAACGTACAACACAGATACGCAGTATTTT CASSLTYNTDTQYF
TRBJ2-7 19 TRBV5-8 TRBD2 NA TGTGCCAGCAGCCCTATGGACCTCTCTAGGCGGGAGGGGTCCTACGAGCAGTACTTC CASSPMDLSRREGSYEQYF
TRBJ1-1 15 TRBV4-1 NA NA TGCGCCAGCAGCCAACCGCAGGGTATGAACACTGAAGCTTTCTTT CASSQPQGMNTEAFF
TRBJ2-7 15 TRBV4-1 TRBD2 NA TGCGCCAGCAGCCAAGCTAGCGGGAGGGGCCGGGAGCAGTACTTC CASSQASGRGREQYF
TRBJ2-3 14 TRBV7-9 NA NA TGTGCCAGCAGCCTATCCTCTAACACAGATACGCAGTATTTT CASSLSSNTDTQYF